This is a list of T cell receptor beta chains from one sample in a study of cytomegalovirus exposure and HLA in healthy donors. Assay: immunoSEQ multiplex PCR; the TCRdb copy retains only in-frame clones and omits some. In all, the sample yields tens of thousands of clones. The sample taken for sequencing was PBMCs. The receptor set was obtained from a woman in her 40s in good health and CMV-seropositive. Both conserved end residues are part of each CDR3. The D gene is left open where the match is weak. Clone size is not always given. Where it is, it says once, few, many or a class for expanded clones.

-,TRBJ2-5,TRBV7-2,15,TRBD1,TGTGCCAGCAGCTTAGTCTCAGGGGGCCGGGAGACCCAGTACTTC,CASSLVSGGRETQYF
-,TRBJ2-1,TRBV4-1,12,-,TGCGCCAGCAGCCCCGACTTCGATGAGCAGTTCTTC,CASSPDFDEQFF
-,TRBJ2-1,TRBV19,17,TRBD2,TGTGCCAGTAGCCCTTTAGCGGGAGGAGGGGAACACAATGAGCAGTTCTTC,CASSPLAGGGEHNEQFF
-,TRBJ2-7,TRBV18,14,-,TGTGCCAGCTCACCGGTGGCAGGGAATTACGAGCAGTACTTC,CASSPVAGNYEQYF
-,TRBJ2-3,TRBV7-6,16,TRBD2,TGTGCCAGCAATCCAACGGGCGGGGGAGTCGTTGCTACGCAGTATTTT,CASNPTGGGVVATQYF
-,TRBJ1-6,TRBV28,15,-,TGTGCCAGCAGTTTATCAGAGGCATGGCGATCACCCCTCCACTTT,CASSLSEAWRSPLHF
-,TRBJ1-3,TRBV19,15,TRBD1,TGTGCCAGTAGTCCCCGGACAGGGAGGGGAGGCACCATATATTTT,CASSPRTGRGGTIYF
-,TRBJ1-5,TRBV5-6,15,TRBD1,TGTGCCAGCAGCGCTCTACAGGGGTCTAATCAGCCCCAGCATTTT,CASSALQGSNQPQHF
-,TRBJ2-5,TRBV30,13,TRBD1,TGTGCCGGCAACAGGGGCGCGGAAGAGACCCAGTACTTC,CAGNRGAEETQYF
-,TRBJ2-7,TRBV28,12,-,TGTGCCAGCAGTCTCCTTCGGAGGGAGCAGTACTTC,CASSLLRREQYF
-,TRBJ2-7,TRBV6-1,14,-,TGTGCCAGCAGGGACGAGGGAATATCCTACGAGCAGTACTTC,CASRDEGISYEQYF
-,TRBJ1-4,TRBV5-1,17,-,TGCGCCAGCAAAGCTGGGGCAGCTCAAACAACTAATGAAAAACTGTTTTTT,CASKAGAAQTTNEKLFF
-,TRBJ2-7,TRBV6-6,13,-,TGTGCCAGCAGTTACACCCCTTCCGGGGAGCAGTACTTC,CASSYTPSGEQYF
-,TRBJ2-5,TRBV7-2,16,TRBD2,TGTGCCAGCAGCTTGGGTAGCGGGAGGGGCGAGGAGACCCAGTACTTC,CASSLGSGRGEETQYF
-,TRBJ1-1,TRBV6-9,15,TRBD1,TGTGCCAGCAGTTATAGGACAGGGGGAGCAGTCGAAGCTTTCTTT,CASSYRTGGAVEAFF
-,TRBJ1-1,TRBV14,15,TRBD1,TGTGCCAGCAGCCAAGTGACAGGGTGGAACACTGAAGCTTTCTTT,CASSQVTGWNTEAFF
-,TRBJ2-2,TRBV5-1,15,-,TGCGCCAGCAGCTTCCAGGGGAGTGACACCGGGGAGCTGTTTTTT,CASSFQGSDTGELFF
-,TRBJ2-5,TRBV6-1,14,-,TGTGCCAGCAGTGCGCTGGCTCTCCAAGAGACCCAGTACTTC,CASSALALQETQYF
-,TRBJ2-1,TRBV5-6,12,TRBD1,TGTGCCAGCAGCTTGGACAGGGGTGAGCAGTTCTTC,CASSLDRGEQFF
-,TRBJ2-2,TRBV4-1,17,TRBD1,TGCGCCAGCAGCCAATACTCGTCAGGGGGAGAGGACGGGGAGCTGTTTTTT,CASSQYSSGGEDGELFF
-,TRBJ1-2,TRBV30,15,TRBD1,TGTGCCTGGAGTGGATCCTCGCCGGGACAGGGAGGCTACACCTTC,CAWSGSSPGQGGYTF
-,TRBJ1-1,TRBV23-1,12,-,TGCGCCAGCAGTCACCCGAGGGGGGAAGCTTTCTTT,CASSHPRGEAFF
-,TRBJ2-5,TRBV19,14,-,TGTGCCAGTAGTATCGTGTCCTCGGGAGAGACCCAGTACTTC,CASSIVSSGETQYF
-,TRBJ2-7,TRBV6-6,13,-,TGTGCCAGTTCGGGGGAGATGTCCTACGAGCAGTACTTC,CASSGEMSYEQYF
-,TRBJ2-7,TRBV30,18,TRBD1,TGTGCCTGGAGTAGGACAGGGGGCATTGGGGGAGGGCTCTACGAGCAGTACTTC,CAWSRTGGIGGGLYEQYF
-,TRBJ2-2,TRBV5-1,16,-,TGCGCCAGCAGCTCCCGACAGGAGAGCGACACCGGGGAGCTGTTTTTT,CASSSRQESDTGELFF
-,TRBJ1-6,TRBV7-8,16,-,TGTGCCAGCAGCCCACAGGTTCTCTCGGATAATTCACCCCTCCACTTT,CASSPQVLSDNSPLHF
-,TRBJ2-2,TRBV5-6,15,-,TGTGCCAGCAGCTTGGAGGGAGCGAACACCGGGGAGCTGTTTTTT,CASSLEGANTGELFF
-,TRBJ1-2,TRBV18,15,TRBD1,TGTGCCAGCTCACCGGACAGGACTAAAGTGGATGGCTACACCTTC,CASSPDRTKVDGYTF
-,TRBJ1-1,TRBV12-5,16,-,TGTGCTAGTGGTTTGGTATTTACAGGGAAGAGCACTGAAGCTTTCTTT,CASGLVFTGKSTEAFF
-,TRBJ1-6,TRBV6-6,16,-,TGTGCCAGCAGTTACTCGGCCAGGGGAGATAATTCACCCCTCCACTTT,CASSYSARGDNSPLHF
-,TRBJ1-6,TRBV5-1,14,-,TGCGCCAGCAGCTTGGGGCAGGGAAGTTCACCCCTCCACTTT,CASSLGQGSSPLHF
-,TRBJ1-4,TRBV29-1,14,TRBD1,TGCAGCGTGGGGACAGCCACAGGGGGCACCCCTCTAGCTTTT,CSVGTATGGTPLAF
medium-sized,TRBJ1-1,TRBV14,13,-,TGTGCCAGCAGCCTAACGGGGGGGACTGAAGCTTTCTTT,CASSLTGGTEAFF
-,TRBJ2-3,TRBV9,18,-,TGTGCCAGCAGCGTAGGCTACTCAGGGCCGGGAGGCACAGATACGCAGTATTTT,CASSVGYSGPGGTDTQYF
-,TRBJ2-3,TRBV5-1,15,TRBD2,TGCGCCAGCAGCCTCGAGAGCGGGGGGGTAGATACGCAGTATTTT,CASSLESGGVDTQYF
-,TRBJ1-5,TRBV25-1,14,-,TGTGCCAGCAGTGAAACTTTGAGCAATCAGCCCCAGCATTTT,CASSETLSNQPQHF
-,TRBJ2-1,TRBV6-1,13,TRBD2,TGTGCCACGCGGCCTGGGGGGGGGAATGAGCAGTTCTTC,CATRPGGGNEQFF
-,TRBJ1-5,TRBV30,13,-,TGTGCCTGGAGTGGTAGCGCCAATCAGCCCCAGCATTTT,CAWSGSANQPQHF
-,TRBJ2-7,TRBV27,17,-,TGTGCCAGCAGTTTGGGCATCCCGGGACTTTACCCCTACGAGCAGTACTTC,CASSLGIPGLYPYEQYF
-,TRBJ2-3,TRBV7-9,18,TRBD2,TGTGCCAGCAGCACGCTAGCGGGGGGCCGAACTAGCACAGATACGCAGTATTTT,CASSTLAGGRTSTDTQYF
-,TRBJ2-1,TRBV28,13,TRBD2,TGTGCCAGCCGGGCTAGCGGTTACAATGAGCAGTTCTTC,CASRASGYNEQFF
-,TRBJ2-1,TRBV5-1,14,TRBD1,TGCGCCAGCAGCGCCGGGACAGGGATCAATGAGCAGTTCTTC,CASSAGTGINEQFF
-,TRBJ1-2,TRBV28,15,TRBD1,TGTGCCAGCAGTTCAAAGGCAGGGGGCAACTATGGCTACACCTTC,CASSSKAGGNYGYTF
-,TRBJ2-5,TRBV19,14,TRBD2,TGTGCCAGTAGTATAGGGACTAGCCCCGAGACCCAGTACTTC,CASSIGTSPETQYF
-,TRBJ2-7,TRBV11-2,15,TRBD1,TGTGCCAGCAGCTTAGCTGGCAGGGGGCCATACGAGCAGTACTTC,CASSLAGRGPYEQYF
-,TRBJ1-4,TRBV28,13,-,TGTGCCAGCAGTTTAATCGAGTCAGGGCTATGGTTTTTT,CASSLIESGLWFF
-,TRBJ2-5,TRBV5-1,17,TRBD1,TGCGCCAGCAGCCCTGAGGTGGACAGGGGTTACGGGGAGACCCAGTACTTC,CASSPEVDRGYGETQYF
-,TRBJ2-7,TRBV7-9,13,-,TGTGCCAGCAGCCCAAGACAGTCCTACGAGCAGTACTTC,CASSPRQSYEQYF
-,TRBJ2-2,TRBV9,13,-,TGTGCCAGCAGCGTGGCCTCAACCGGGGAGCTGTTTTTT,CASSVASTGELFF
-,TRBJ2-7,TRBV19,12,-,TGTGCCAGTAGTGCCTCTAGCTACGAGCAGTACTTC,CASSASSYEQYF
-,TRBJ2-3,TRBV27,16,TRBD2,TGTGCCAGCAGTCTACGGACTAGCGGGAGTCGGGATACGCAGTATTTT,CASSLRTSGSRDTQYF
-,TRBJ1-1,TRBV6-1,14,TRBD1,TGTGCCAGCAGTGAAGGACAGGGTTACACTGAAACTTTCTTT,CASSEGQGYTETFF
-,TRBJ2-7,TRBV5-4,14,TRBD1,TGTGCCAGCAGCACCGGGACAGGGCTCTACGAGCAGTACTTC,CASSTGTGLYEQYF